Detailed here is one T cell receptor beta chain. CDR1 and CDR2 (germline): SEHNR, FQNEAQ (reference sequence). The CDR3 is 15 residues long. The data stem from a study of monozygotic twins with inflammatory bowel disease. Reprocessing the 5' RACE reads, TCRdb reports a single entry for every CDR3 protein and omits DNA. The sample's table shows approximately 100,000 distinct CDR3 sequences. The source of this sequence is a human donor with ulcerative colitis or Crohn's disease, or a healthy co-twin of an affected twin (not recorded which). The sample comprised blood. The rearrangement joins TRBV7-9 to TRBJ2-7. This CDR3 reads CASSSWSTESYEQYF.